The next 10 T cell receptor beta chains were all read from a single sample in a study of blood T cell repertoires in COVID-19. Clones were sequenced by immunoSEQ multiplex PCR, and TCRdb holds only the in-frame ones, with some missing. The sample yields about 160,000 clones, around 93% seen once. The specimen sequenced was peripheral blood. The source is a woman aged 50 to 60 with acute or convalescent COVID-19.

The V call is TRBV21-1, the J call TRBJ1-5; the DNA was not compared with TRBD1, the D call given in the table. TRBV21-1 is given as a pseudogene. The CDR3 is 12 residues long. Written as DNA, the CDR3 is TGTGCCAGCCCTGCAGGGGGCCAGCCCCAGCATTTT. It yields the protein CASPAGGQPQHF.

This clone was recorded a few times. The chain joins TRBV20-1 to TRBJ1-5; possibly TRBD1 for D (6 bases). Germline V gene data show CDR1 as DFQATT and CDR2 as SNEGSKA (reference sequence). The V gene lost 3 bases and the J gene lost 4 bases, with 16 bases spanning the gap. The CDR3 consists of 15 residues. CDR3 sequence (DNA): TGCAGTGCTAGTAAGGAGAACAGGGTAAATCAGCCCCAGCATTTT. Its translation is CSASKENRVNQPQHF.

The gene calls are TRBV5-4 and TRBJ1-1, with a weak D call TRBD1 (6 bases). The CDR3 has 12 amino acids. Trimming removed 0 bases at V and 7 bases at J, with 7 bases between. Germline-derived CDR1 and CDR2 are SGHNT and YYREEE (reference sequence). CDR3 sequence (DNA): TGTGCCAGCAGCTTGGAGGGGGTTGAAGCTTTCTTT. It yields the protein CASSLEGVEAFF. The full variable domain, completed using reference TRBV5-4 and TRBJ1-1, is ETGVTQSPTHLIKTRGQQVTLRCSSQSGHNTVSWYQQALGQGPQFIFQYYREEENGRGNFPPRFSGLQFPNYSSELNVNALELDDSALYLCASSLEGVEAFFGQGTRLTVV.

The genes are TRBV4-1 and TRBJ1-1; no clear D. Germline loops: CDR1 MGHRA, CDR2 YSYEKL. Trimming pared 1 base from V and 10 bases from J, leaving 25 bases between. This CDR3 contains 17 residues. DNA for the CDR3: TGCGCCAGCAGCCAAGGGAGGGCGCGAGGTAGGGCTCTGGGAGCTTTCTTT. Translation: CASSQGRARGRALGAFF.

This chain connects TRBV7-9 to TRBJ1-2; TRBD1 agrees at 10 bases. CDR3 size: 16 residues. Germline V CDR1 and CDR2: SEHNR, FQNEAQ (reference sequence). The trim removed 3 bases at V and 5 bases at J, leaving 9 bases unmatched. In DNA form, the CDR3 reads TGTGCCAGCAGCTTCGACCGGGACAGGGGAAGGTATGGCTACACCTTC. This sequence encodes CASSFDRDRGRYGYTF.

The J gene is TRBJ1-1, the V gene TRBV19; D gene unclear. CDR1 is LNHDA and CDR2 is SQIVND in the germline V gene (reference sequence). V was pared by 1 base and J by 1 base, with 10 bases between. The CDR3 has 15 amino acids. As DNA, the CDR3 is TGTGCCAGTAGTATAGTATCGGCGGCGAACACTGAAGCTTTCTTT. As protein: CASSIVSAANTEAFF.

The V call is TRBV10-1, the J call TRBJ2-2; 11 bases align to TRBD1. The CDR3 covers 16 residues. V lost 4 bases to trimming and J lost 5 bases; unmatched junction nucleotides: 6. CDR1 WNHNN and CDR2 SYGVQD come from the germline V gene (reference sequence). CDR3 region: CASSGTGGVGTGELFF. The CDR3 bases are TGCGCCAGCAGTGGGACAGGGGGCGTTGGGACCGGGGAGCTGTTTTTT.

This sequence joins TRBV5-5 and TRBJ2-7; D is unclear. This CDR3 contains 16 residues. Looked up from germline, CDR1 is SGHKS and CDR2 is YYEKEE (reference sequence). V was pared by 0 bases and J by 3 bases, with 16 bases between. The CDR3 nucleotides read TGTGCCAGCAGCTTGGAAAGTGGGTCCCTAGGCTACGAGCAGTACTTC. Translation gives CASSLESGSLGYEQYF. The whole variable domain, filled in from reference TRBV5-5 and TRBJ2-7, reads DAGVTQSPTHLIKTRGQQVTLRCSPISGHKSVSWYQQVLGQGPQFIFQYYEKEERGRGNFPDRFSARQFPNYSSELNVNALLLGDSALYLCASSLESGSLGYEQYFGPGTRLTVT.

The chain carries TRBV15 and TRBJ1-5; a possible D gene is TRBD1 (6 bases). The CDR3 spans 12 residues. The germline V gene encodes CDR1 LNHNV and CDR2 YYDKDF (reference sequence). V was clipped by 5 bases and J by 7 bases, with 9 bases between them. In DNA form, the CDR3 reads TGTGCCACCAGCCAACAGGGCCAGCCCCAGCATTTT. It encodes CATSQQGQPQHF.

The V and J genes are TRBV7-2 and TRBJ2-4, with 8 bases aligning to TRBD2. The ends lost 4 bases at V and 9 bases at J; junction bases unmatched: 23. The V gene's germline CDR1 is SGHTA and CDR2 FQGNSA. The length of the CDR3 is 19 residues. CDR3 protein: CASSSGTPGGALKGAIQYF. DNA for the CDR3: TGTGCCAGCAGCTCCGGGACCCCCGGGGGGGCATTAAAAGGGGCCATTCAGTACTTC. Full variable domain (missing parts from reference TRBV7-2 and TRBJ2-4): GAGVSQSPSNKVTEKGKDVELRCDPISGHTALYWYRQSLGQGLEFLIYFQGNSAPDKSGLPSDRFSAERTGGSVSTLTIQRTQQEDSAVYLCASSSGTPGGALKGAIQYFGAGTRLSVL.